Following are 16 T cell receptor beta chains from one sample sequenced in a study of immune heterogeneity within non-small cell lung tumors. TCR beta CDR3 regions came from multiplex PCR with 32 forward V and 13 reverse J primers. TCRdb used MiXCR to reprocess the multiplex PCR reads, holding one entry per CDR3 protein. The data contain about 22,000 distinct CDR3 sequences, about 29% of them singletons. With 600 ng used per sample, the template was genomic DNA from bulk tumor. Several biopsies per primary tumor, spaced far apart, were taken during surgery. Newly diagnosed with untreated non-small cell lung cancer, the patients underwent curative surgery. Sequencing used lung tumor tissue. Receptor source: a man aged 35-49 years with non-small cell lung cancer.

This clonotype has at least ten counts. The J gene is TRBJ2-2, the V gene TRBV7-2; 11 nucleotides line up with TRBD1. CDR1 and CDR2 from the germline V gene are SGHTA and FQGNSA. Trimming at V came to 8 bases and at J to 0 bases, leaving 8 bases not matched to a gene. The length of the CDR3 is 17 residues. CDR3: CASYSGQGVSNTGELFF. The CDR3 bases are TGTGCCAGCTACTCGGGACAGGGGGTTTCGAACACCGGGGAGCTGTTTTTT.

This clonotype occurred a few times. This chain uses TRBV20-1 with TRBJ2-4; D possibly corresponds to TRBD2 (6 bases). Trimming cost V 5 bases and J 0 bases, with 23 bases left between them. The CDR3 is 18 residues long. The germline CDR1 and CDR2 sequences are DFQATT and SNEGSKA (reference sequence). The CDR3 nucleotides are TGCAGTGCTCCAAATAACCCCCTAGCGTCGGGAGCCAAAAACATTCAGTACTTC. This codes for CSAPNNPLASGAKNIQYF.

This clonotype has ten or more counts. The chain is built from TRBV12-3 or TRBV12-4 and TRBJ1-3; D call uncertain. The CDR3 loop spans 16 amino acids. V lost 3 bases to trimming and J lost 0 bases, with 12 bases between them. CDR3 DNA: TGTGCCAGCAGTTTTAGGCCCCTAATCTCTGGAAACACCATATATTTT. Translation: CASSFRPLISGNTIYF.

The chain combines TRBV20-1 with TRBJ2-5; no clear D gene. V gave up 3 bases and J gave up 0 bases, with 8 bases separating them. Per the germline V gene, CDR1 is DFQATT and CDR2 is SNEGSKA (reference sequence). The CDR3 length is 13 residues. CDR3 amino acids: CSASGVYQETQYF. In DNA form, the CDR3 reads TGCAGTGCTAGTGGAGTGTACCAAGAGACCCAGTACTTC.

This clonotype has ten or more counts. This chain uses TRBV2 with TRBJ2-3; 8 bases line up with TRBD2. The germline gives CDR1 SNHLY, CDR2 FYNNEI. The CDR3 loop spans 12 amino acids. Trimming removed 4 bases from V and 8 bases from J; junction bases left unmatched: 2. The CDR3 DNA is TGTGCCAGCAGTGTTCGGGAGGGTACGCAGTATTTT. Amino acid sequence: CASSVREGTQYF.

The chain carries TRBV5-1 and TRBJ1-2; D is undetermined. The CDR3 covers 13 residues. Germline lookup yields CDR1 SGHRS and CDR2 YFSETQ. V gave up 4 bases and J gave up 2 bases, with 9 bases separating them. The CDR3 here is CASSLDINYGYTF. DNA of the CDR3: TGCGCCAGCAGCCTAGACATCAACTATGGCTACACCTTC.

The table lists this clonotype with a few counts. This chain joins TRBV10-3 and TRBJ2-2, with D possibly TRBD2 on 8 matching bases. Trimming stripped 5 bases from V and 0 bases from J, with 13 bases between. CDR3 size: 16 residues. In germline, CDR1 is ENHRY, CDR2 SYGVKD. CDR3 loop: CAISTGGTANTGELFF. CDR3 bases: TGTGCCATCAGTACGGGGGGGACAGCGAACACCGGGGAGCTGTTTTTT.

This clonotype has just a few counts. The chain carries TRBV10-3 and TRBJ1-4, with 8 bases lining up with TRBD1. Per germline, CDR1 ENHRY and CDR2 SYGVKD. The J segment lost 8 bases and the V segment lost 9 bases, leaving 8 bases of the junction unmatched. This CDR3 is built from 13 residues. CDR3 protein: CAMSQGQAEKLFF. The CDR3 nucleotides read TGTGCCATGTCACAGGGACAGGCCGAAAAACTGTTTTTT.

This clonotype showed up just a few times. An end of the junction differs from the germline gene, which may be a read error. This chain links TRBV6-1 with TRBJ1-4, with 10 bases lining up with TRBD1. The CDR3 spans 15 residues. CDR1 is MNHNS, CDR2 SASEGT, per germline. In DNA form, the CDR3 reads TGTGCCAGCAGAGACAGGGGGCTTGCTAATGAAAAAATGTTTTTT. Protein: CASRDRGLANEKMFF.

This clonotype was picked up many times. The gene calls are TRBV19 and TRBJ2-1, with a tentative D call TRBD2 (6 bases). The CDR3 has 15 residues. From germline, CDR1 is LNHDA and CDR2 SQIVND (reference sequence). Trimming took off 0 bases at V and 7 bases at J, with 13 bases between the two ends. In DNA, the CDR3 is TGTGCCAGTAGTATAGATCTAGGGGCGGGGAATGAGCAGTTCTTC. Translated, it gives CASSIDLGAGNEQFF. Filled out from reference TRBV19 and TRBJ2-1, the complete variable domain reads DGGITQSPKYLFRKEGQNVTLSCEQNLNHDAMYWYRQDPGQGLRLIYYSQIVNDFQKGDIAEGYSVSREKKESFPLTVTSAQKNPTAFYLCASSIDLGAGNEQFFGPGTRLTVL.

In its sample, this clonotype is large. The chain uses TRBV6-1 and TRBJ2-7; 11 positions agree with TRBD1. The CDR3 is made up of 16 amino acids. V trimming: 5 bases; J trimming: 1 base; junction bases outside the gene matches: 7. CDR1 is MNHNS, CDR2 SASEGT, per germline. CDR3 DNA: TGTGCCAGCAGTAATTCCGGGACAGGGGGATCCTACGAGCAGTACTTC. It yields the protein CASSNSGTGGSYEQYF.

The J gene is TRBJ2-3, the V gene TRBV7-2, with TRBD1 identical over 7 bases. V trimming: 5 bases; J trimming: 1 base; junction bases outside the gene matches: 12. Germline V lookup: CDR1 SGHTA, CDR2 FQGNSA. This CDR3 has 17 amino acids. The CDR3 coding sequence is TGTGCCAGCAGCCTAAGGGCGACAGGGATAGGCACAGATACGCAGTATTTT. Its protein is CASSLRATGIGTDTQYF.

Judged by abundance, this clonotype is medium-sized. The J gene is TRBJ1-4, the V gene TRBV5-1; maybe TRBD1 (6 bases). Trimming took off 4 bases at V and 8 bases at J, with 18 bases between the two ends. Germline V CDR1 and CDR2: SGHRS, YFSETQ. This CDR3 has 15 residues. In nucleotides, the CDR3 is TGCGCCAGCAGCCAGCGGGGGGCACAATTGGAAAAACTGTTTTTT. Amino acid sequence: CASSQRGAQLEKLFF. Full variable domain (missing parts from reference TRBV5-1 and TRBJ1-4): KAGVTQTPRYLIKTRGQQVTLSCSPISGHRSVSWYQQTPGQGLQFLFEYFSETQRNKGNFPGRFSGRQFSNSRSEMNVSTLELGDSALYLCASSQRGAQLEKLFFGSGTQLSVL.

In DNA form, the CDR3 reads TGTGCCAGCAGTGAACCCCTAGCTGAAAAACTGTTTTTT. Amino acid sequence: CASSEPLAEKLFF. The V call is TRBV25-1, the J call TRBJ1-4; D is unresolved. The length of the CDR3 is 13 residues. Germline-derived CDR1 and CDR2 are MGHDK and SYGVNS. Trimming cost V 2 bases and J 7 bases, with 8 bases left between them. The full variable domain, rest sourced from reference TRBV25-1 and TRBJ1-4, is EADIYQTPRYLVIGTGKKITLECSQTMGHDKMYWYQQDPGMELHLIHYSYGVNSTEKGDLSSESTVSRIRTEHFPLTLESARPSHTSQYLCASSEPLAEKLFFGSGTQLSVL.

This chain links TRBV24-1 with TRBJ2-2; 8 bases are shared with TRBD1. J gave up 0 bases and V 9 bases, and 5 bases lay outside the gene matches. CDR1 is KGHDR and CDR2 is SFDVKD in the germline V gene. The length of the CDR3 is 15 residues. The CDR3 region is CATAPGGSNTGELFF. The DNA of the CDR3 is TGTGCCACCGCTCCAGGGGGCTCGAACACCGGGGAGCTGTTTTTT.

Concerning this clonotype itself: A much more abundant neighbour one base away suggests this may be a read error. The V and J genes are TRBV6-2 or TRBV6-3 and TRBJ2-7, with D hard to call. This CDR3 has 13 amino acids. CDR1 and CDR2 from the germline V gene are MNHEY and SVGEGT. The CDR3: CASSYSIGREKYF. The CDR3 DNA reads TGTGCCAGCAGTTACTCGATCGGACGCGAGAAGTACTTC.